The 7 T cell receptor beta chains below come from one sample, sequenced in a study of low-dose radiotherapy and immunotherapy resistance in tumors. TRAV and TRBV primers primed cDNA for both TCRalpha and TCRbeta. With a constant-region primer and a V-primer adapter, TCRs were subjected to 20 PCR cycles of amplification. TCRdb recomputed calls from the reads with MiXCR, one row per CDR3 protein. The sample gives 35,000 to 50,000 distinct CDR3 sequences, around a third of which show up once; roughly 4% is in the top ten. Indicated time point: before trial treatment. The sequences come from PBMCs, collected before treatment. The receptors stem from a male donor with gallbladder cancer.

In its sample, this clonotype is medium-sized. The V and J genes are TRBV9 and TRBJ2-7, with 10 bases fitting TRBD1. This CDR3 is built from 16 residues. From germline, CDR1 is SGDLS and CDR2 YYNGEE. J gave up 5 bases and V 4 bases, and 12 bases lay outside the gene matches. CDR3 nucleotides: TGTGCCAGCAGCCCTCGGGCGGGACAGGGGTCCAACGAGCAGTACTTC. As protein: CASSPRAGQGSNEQYF.

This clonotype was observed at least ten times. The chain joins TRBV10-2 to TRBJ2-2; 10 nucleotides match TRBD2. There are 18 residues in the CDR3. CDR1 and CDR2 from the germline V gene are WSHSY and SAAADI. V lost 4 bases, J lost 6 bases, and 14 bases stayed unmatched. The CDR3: CASSASIGTSEGSGELFF. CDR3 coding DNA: TGCGCCAGCAGTGCCAGTATCGGGACTAGCGAGGGGTCCGGGGAGCTGTTTTTT.

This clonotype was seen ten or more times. CDR3 coding DNA: TGTGCCAGTAGACTTGACAGGGGGAACTCCTACAATGAGCAGTTCTTC. It yields the protein CASRLDRGNSYNEQFF. V is TRBV19 and J is TRBJ2-1; 9 bases are a match to TRBD1. Losses at the gene ends were 6 bases for V and 0 bases for J; bases not matched to a gene: 6. This CDR3 has 16 amino acids. Germline CDR1 reads LNHDA; CDR2 reads SQIVND (reference sequence).

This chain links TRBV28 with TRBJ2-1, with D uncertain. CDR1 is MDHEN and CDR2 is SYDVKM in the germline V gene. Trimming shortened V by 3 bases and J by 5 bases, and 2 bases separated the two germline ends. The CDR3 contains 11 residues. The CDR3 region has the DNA TGTGCCAGCAGTTTCAACAATGAGCAGTTCTTC. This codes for CASSFNNEQFF. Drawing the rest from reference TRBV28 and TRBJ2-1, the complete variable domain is DVKVTQSSRYLVKRTGEKVFLECVQDMDHENMFWYRQDPGLGLRLIYFSYDVKMKEKGDIPEGYSVSREKKERFSLILESASTNQTSMYLCASSFNNEQFFGPGTRLTVL.

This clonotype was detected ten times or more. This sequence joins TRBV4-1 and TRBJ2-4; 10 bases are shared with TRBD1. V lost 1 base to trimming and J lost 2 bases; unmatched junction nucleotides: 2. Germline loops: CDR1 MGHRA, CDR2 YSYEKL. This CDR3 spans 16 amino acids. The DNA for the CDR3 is TGCGCCAGCAGCCAAGGACAGGGGGCGTCCAAAAACATTCAGTACTTC. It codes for CASSQGQGASKNIQYF.

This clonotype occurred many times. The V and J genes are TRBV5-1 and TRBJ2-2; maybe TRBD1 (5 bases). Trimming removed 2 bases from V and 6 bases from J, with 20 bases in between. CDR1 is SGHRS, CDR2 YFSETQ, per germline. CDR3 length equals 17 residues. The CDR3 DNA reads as TGCGCCAGCAGCTTAGACGTACCATCCCAGGGTTCCGGGGAGCTGTTTTTT. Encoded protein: CASSLDVPSQGSGELFF.

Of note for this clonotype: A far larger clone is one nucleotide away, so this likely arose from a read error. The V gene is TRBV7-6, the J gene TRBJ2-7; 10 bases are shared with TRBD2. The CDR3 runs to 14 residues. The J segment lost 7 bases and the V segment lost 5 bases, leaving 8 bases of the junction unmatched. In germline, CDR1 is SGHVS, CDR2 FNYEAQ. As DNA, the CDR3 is TGTGCCAGCAGCCCCACTAGCGGGGTGCGAGAGCAGTACTTC. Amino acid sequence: CASSPTSGVREQYF. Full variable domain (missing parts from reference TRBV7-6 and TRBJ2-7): GAGVSQSPRYKVTKRGQDVALRCDPISGHVSLYWYRQALGQGPEFLTYFNYEAQQDKSGLPNDRFSAERPEGSISTLTIQRTEQRDSAMYRCASSPTSGVREQYFGPGTRLTVT.